What follows is one TCR beta chain and its context. What it binds is unknown. Germline V lookup: CDR1 ENHRY, CDR2 SYGVKD. The CDR3 runs 15 residues. This record belongs to a study of radiotherapy plus CTLA-4 blockade in lung cancer. At the level of the study: The study recorded objective responses in around a sixth of patients and disease control in 25% to 35%. General study points: Response was reportedly best predicted by early blood T cell clone dynamics, with interferon-beta. Once radiotherapy plus ipilimumab had been given, TCR clones derived from tumor expanded in blood.

Measured with immunoSEQ multiplex PCR; TCRdb has only the in-frame clones, and not every one. Of 70,000 to 90,000 clones in the sample, roughly 79% were seen once. The source material was peripheral blood, sampled from a patient treated with radiotherapy plus ipilimumab. The V call is TRBV10-3, the J call TRBJ2-5, with 11 bases matching TRBD2. Matching the DNA end better, TRBJ2-7 makes the J call doubtful. This TCR derives from a human donor with non-small cell lung cancer whose response to radiotherapy plus ipilimumab could not be evaluated. Some clones in this sample may be carry-over from other donors' samples. CDR3 in amino acids: CAINPGLADSYEQYF. In nucleotides, the CDR3 is TGTGCCATCAATCCGGGACTAGCGGATTCCTACGAGCAGTACTTC.